These T cell receptor beta chains were read from a single sample in a study of early T cells in non-severe SARS-CoV-2 infection. TCRdb re-analysed the 5' RACE reads in MiXCR, keeping a single row per CDR3 protein. The sample records 30,000 to 45,000 distinct CDR3 sequences, around 6.1% being singletons. The specimen sequenced was whole blood. These receptors all come from an adult who was a healthcare worker with PCR-confirmed SARS-CoV-2 infection or an uninfected control (not recorded which). Both conserved end residues are part of each CDR3. Each record gives: CDR3 length, clone size, J gene, D gene, V gene, CDR3 DNA, CDR3 protein. D genes are given only for firm matches. A row's size may be missing; if present it is once, few, many or a size class.

13	few	TRBJ2-1	.	TRBV10-3	TGTGCCATCAGTGAGTCAAAGGAACGTGAGCAGTTCTTC	CAISESKEREQFF
15	few	TRBJ2-3	TRBD2	TRBV7-2	TGTGCCAGCAGCTCCCTAGCGGGGGGGCCCTATACGCAGTATTTT	CASSSLAGGPYTQYF
13	many	TRBJ2-1	.	TRBV6-5	TGTGCCAGCAGTTACGGGCTGTACAATGAGCAGTTCTTC	CASSYGLYNEQFF
15	many	TRBJ1-5	.	TRBV15	TGTGCCACCAGCACCGGACGGAATAGCAATCAGCCCCAGCATTTT	CATSTGRNSNQPQHF
13	few	TRBJ2-3	TRBD1	TRBV28	TGTGCCAGCAGTTTGACAGGGTCAGATACGCAGTATTTT	CASSLTGSDTQYF
10	few	TRBJ2-1	.	TRBV12-3/TRBV12-4	TGTGCCAGCAGTTTAAATGAGCAGTTCTTC	CASSLNEQFF
19	.	TRBJ2-1	TRBD2	TRBV29-1	TGCAGCGTTAGGTTCGGGACTAGCGGGGGGCCCAGCTCCTACAATGAGCAGTTCTTC	CSVRFGTSGGPSSYNEQFF
15	many	TRBJ1-5	.	TRBV2	TGTGCCAGCAGTTCCCCCACAGGAGGCAATCAGCCCCAGCATTTT	CASSSPTGGNQPQHF
13	many	TRBJ1-2	.	TRBV7-9	TGTGCCAGCAGCCGGGGTCCGCAAGATGGCTACACCTTC	CASSRGPQDGYTF
17	many	TRBJ2-1	.	TRBV11-2	TGTGCCAGCAGCTTAGATCCGGGGATCCGCGATTTCATTGAGCAGTTCTTC	CASSLDPGIRDFIEQFF